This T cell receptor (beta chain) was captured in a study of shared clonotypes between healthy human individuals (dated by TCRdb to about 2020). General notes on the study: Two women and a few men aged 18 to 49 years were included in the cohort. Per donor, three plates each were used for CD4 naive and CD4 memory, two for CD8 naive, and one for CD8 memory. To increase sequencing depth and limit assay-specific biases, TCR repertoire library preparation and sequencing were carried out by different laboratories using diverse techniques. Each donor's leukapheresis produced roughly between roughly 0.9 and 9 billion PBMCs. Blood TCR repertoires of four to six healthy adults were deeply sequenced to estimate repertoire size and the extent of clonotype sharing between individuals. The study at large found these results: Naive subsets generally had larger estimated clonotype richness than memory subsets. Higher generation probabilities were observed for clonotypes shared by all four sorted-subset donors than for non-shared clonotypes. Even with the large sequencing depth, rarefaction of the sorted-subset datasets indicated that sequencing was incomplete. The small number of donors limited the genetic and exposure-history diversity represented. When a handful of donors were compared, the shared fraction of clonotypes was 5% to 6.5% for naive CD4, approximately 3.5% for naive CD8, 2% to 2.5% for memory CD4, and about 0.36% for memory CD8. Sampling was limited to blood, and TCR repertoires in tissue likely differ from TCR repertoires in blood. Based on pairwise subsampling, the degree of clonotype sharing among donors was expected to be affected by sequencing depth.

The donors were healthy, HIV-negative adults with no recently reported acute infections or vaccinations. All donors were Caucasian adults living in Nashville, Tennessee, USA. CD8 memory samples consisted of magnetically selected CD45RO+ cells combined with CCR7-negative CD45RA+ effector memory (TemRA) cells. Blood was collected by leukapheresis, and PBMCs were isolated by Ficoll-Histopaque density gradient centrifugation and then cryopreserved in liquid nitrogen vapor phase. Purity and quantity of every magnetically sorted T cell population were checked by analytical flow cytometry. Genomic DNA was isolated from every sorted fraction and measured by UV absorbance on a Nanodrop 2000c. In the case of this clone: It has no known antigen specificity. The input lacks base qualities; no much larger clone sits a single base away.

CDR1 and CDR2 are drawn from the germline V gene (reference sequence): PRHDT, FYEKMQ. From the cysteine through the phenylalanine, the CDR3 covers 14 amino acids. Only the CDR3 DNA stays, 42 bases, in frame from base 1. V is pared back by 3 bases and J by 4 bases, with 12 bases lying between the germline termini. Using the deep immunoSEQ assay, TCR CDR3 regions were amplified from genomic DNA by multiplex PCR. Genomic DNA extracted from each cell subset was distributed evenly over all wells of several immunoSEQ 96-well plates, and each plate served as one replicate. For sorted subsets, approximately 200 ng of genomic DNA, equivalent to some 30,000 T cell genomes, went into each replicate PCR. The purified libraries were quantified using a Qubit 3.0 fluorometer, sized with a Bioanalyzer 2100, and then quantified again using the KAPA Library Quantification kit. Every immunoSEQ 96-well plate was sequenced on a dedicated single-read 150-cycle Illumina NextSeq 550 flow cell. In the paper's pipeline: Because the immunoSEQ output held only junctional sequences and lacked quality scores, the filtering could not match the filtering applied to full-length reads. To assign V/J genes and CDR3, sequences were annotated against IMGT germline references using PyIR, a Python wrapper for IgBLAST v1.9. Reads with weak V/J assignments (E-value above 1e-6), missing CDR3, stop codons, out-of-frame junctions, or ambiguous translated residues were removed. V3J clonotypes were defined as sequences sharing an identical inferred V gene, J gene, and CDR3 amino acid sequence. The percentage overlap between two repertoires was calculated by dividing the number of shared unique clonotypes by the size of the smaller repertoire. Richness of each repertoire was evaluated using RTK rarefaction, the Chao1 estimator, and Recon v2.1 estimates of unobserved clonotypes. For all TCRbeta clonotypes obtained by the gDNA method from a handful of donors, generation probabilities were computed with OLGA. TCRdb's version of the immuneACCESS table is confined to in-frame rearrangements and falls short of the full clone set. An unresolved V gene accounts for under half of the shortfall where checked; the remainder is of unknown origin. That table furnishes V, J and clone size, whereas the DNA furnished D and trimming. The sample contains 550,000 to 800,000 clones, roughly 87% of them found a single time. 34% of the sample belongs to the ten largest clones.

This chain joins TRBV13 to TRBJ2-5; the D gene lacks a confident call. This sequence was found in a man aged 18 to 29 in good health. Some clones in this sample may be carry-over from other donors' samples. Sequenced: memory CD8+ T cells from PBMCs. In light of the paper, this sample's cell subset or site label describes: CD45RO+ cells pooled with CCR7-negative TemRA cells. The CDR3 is CASSFGEGAETQYF. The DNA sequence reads TGTGCCAGCAGCTTTGGCGAAGGTGCAGAGACCCAGTACTTC. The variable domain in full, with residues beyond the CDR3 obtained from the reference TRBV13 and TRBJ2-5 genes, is AAGVIQSPRHLIKEKRETATLKCYPIPRHDTVYWYQQGPGQDPQFLISFYEKMQSDKGSIPDRFSAQQFSDYHSELNMSSLELGDSALYFCASSFGEGAETQYFGPGTRLLVL.